Listed here are 20 T cell receptor beta chains from one sample, sequenced in a study of identical twins. TCRdb reprocessed the 5' RACE reads via MiXCR and lists one record per CDR3 protein. The sample consists of roughly 710,000 distinct CDR3 sequences, 5.5% to 7.5% of them appearing once. The sequencing sample was made of naive T cells sorted from blood. The source of these receptors is a man between 18 and 29 years old in good health.

The chain recombines TRBV4-1 with TRBJ2-2; D not resolved. Trimming stripped 0 bases from V and 7 bases from J, with 12 bases between. CDR1 and CDR2 from the germline V gene are MGHRA and YSYEKL. This CDR3 spans 15 amino acids. The CDR3 spells CASSQDLSWGGELFF. DNA of the CDR3: TGCGCCAGCAGCCAAGATCTTTCGTGGGGCGGGGAGCTGTTTTTT.

This clonotype was detected a few times. CDR3 bases: TGCAGCGTTGGAGGATCTAGCGCTGAATACTTC. Its protein product is CSVGGSSAEYF. This chain joins TRBV29-1 and TRBJ2-7, with TRBD2 as a possible D gene (6 bases). Trimming took 4 bases from V and 13 from J, leaving 17 bases between them. Germline V gene lookup returns CDR1 SQVTM and CDR2 ANQGSEA. The CDR3 extends over 11 amino acids.

This chain uses TRBV2 with TRBJ2-3; D is unclear. V dropped 1 base and J dropped 4 bases, with 18 bases sitting between them. Germline assignment: CDR1 SNHLY and CDR2 FYNNEI. The CDR3 length is 17 residues. The CDR3: CASSEVGFGVGPDTQYF. The CDR3 coding sequence is TGTGCCAGCAGTGAAGTGGGATTTGGGGTTGGCCCAGATACGCAGTATTTT.

Only a few counts were recorded for this clonotype. V gene TRBV7-9 combines with J gene TRBJ1-1; D remains unclear. The germline CDR1 and CDR2 sequences are SEHNR and FQNEAQ (reference sequence). This CDR3 has 13 residues. V was shortened by 4 bases and J by 4 bases, with 10 bases between the two germline ends. The CDR3 DNA follows: TGTGCCAGCAGCTCCACCGATGGCACTGAAGCTTTCTTT. Translated, it gives CASSSTDGTEAFF.

This clonotype was counted at least ten times. The chain uses TRBV29-1 and TRBJ2-1, with D hard to call. Germline V CDR1 and CDR2: SQVTM, ANQGSEA. The V and J ends lost 4 bases and 5 bases respectively, with 15 bases between them. The CDR3 sequence is 14 residues long. The CDR3 is CSVVGVVLNNEQFF. The CDR3, as DNA: TGCAGCGTTGTTGGGGTGGTATTGAACAATGAGCAGTTCTTC.

V is TRBV7-6 and J is TRBJ2-1; the match to TRBD2 covers 7 bases. The CDR3 covers 13 residues. From germline, CDR1 is SGHVS and CDR2 FNYEAQ. Trimming at V came to 5 bases and at J to 9 bases, leaving 7 bases not matched to a gene. Written as DNA, the CDR3 is TGTGCCAGCAGCGAAACCTGGGGGGGTGAGCAGTTCTTC. Translation: CASSETWGGEQFF.

This clonotype showed up just a few times. The V gene is TRBV7-8, the J gene TRBJ2-3; TRBD1 or TRBD2 may be the D gene (5 bases each). The CDR3 spans 12 residues. V dropped 7 bases and J dropped 6 bases, with 11 bases sitting between them. Germline assignment: CDR1 SGHVS and CDR2 FQNEAQ. CDR3: CASTQGEDTQYF. The CDR3 region has the DNA TGTGCCAGCACCCAAGGGGAGGATACGCAGTATTTT.

This clonotype was detected ten times or more. The chain links TRBV27 to TRBJ1-1; D not certain. This CDR3 is 13 amino acids long. Deletions cut 2 bases from V and 8 bases from J, with 12 bases between. Germline V CDR1 and CDR2: MNHEY, SMNVEV (reference sequence). This CDR3 is CASSLTERTEAFF. CDR3 sequence (DNA): TGTGCCAGCAGTTTAACTGAGCGGACCGAAGCTTTCTTT.

This clonotype was counted ten times or more. This chain connects TRBV20-1 to TRBJ2-1, with D perhaps matching TRBD1 (8 bases). Trimming stripped 4 bases from V and 0 bases from J, with 16 bases between. The germline CDR1 and CDR2 sequences are DFQATT and SNEGSKA (reference sequence). The length of the CDR3 is 16 residues. CDR3 protein: CSATPTGGVSYNEQFF. The CDR3, as DNA: TGCAGTGCTACGCCAACAGGGGGGGTCTCCTACAATGAGCAGTTCTTC.

The chain is built from TRBV2 and TRBJ2-1, with D hard to call. Germline V lookup: CDR1 SNHLY, CDR2 FYNNEI. V was clipped by 3 bases and J by 6 bases, with 18 bases between them. The CDR3 is made up of 16 amino acids. CDR3 sequence reads: CASSEVRPPRGNEQFF. The CDR3 DNA reads TGTGCCAGCAGTGAGGTGCGACCACCACGTGGCAATGAGCAGTTCTTC. Combining the CDR3 with reference TRBV2 and TRBJ2-1 gives the whole variable domain EPEVTQTPSHQVTQMGQEVILRCVPISNHLYFYWYRQILGQKVEFLVSFYNNEISEKSEIFDDQFSVERPDGSNFTLKIRSTKLEDSAMYFCASSEVRPPRGNEQFFGPGTRLTVL.

This clonotype has at least ten counts. The rearrangement uses TRBV20-1 and TRBJ2-7, with unresolved D. Per germline, CDR1 DFQATT and CDR2 SNEGSKA (reference sequence). CDR3 size: 13 residues. Trimming took 3 bases from V and 4 from J, leaving 13 bases between them. The chain's CDR3 is CSASATVLYEQYF. The CDR3 nucleotides are TGCAGTGCTAGTGCGACGGTTTTATACGAGCAGTACTTC.

This clonotype was observed at least ten times. The V gene is TRBV5-1, the J gene TRBJ2-2, with no clear D. Germline CDR1 SGHRS, CDR2 YFSETQ. This CDR3 is 15 amino acids long. The V end was cut by 3 bases, the J end by 1 base, with 10 bases between. The CDR3 reads CASSSTGKNTGELFF. CDR3 sequence (DNA): TGCGCCAGCAGCTCGACTGGAAAGAACACCGGGGAGCTGTTTTTT.

This clonotype was seen at least ten times. This rearrangement joins TRBV4-3 to TRBJ2-7; 9 bases line up with TRBD2. V trimming: 4 bases; J trimming: 2 bases; junction bases outside the gene matches: 9. The germline V gene has CDR1 LGHNA and CDR2 YSLEER. This CDR3 has 16 amino acids. DNA of the CDR3: TGCGCCAGCAGCCTACACCGGGCTAGCGGGGCCTACGAGCAGTACTTC. Its protein product is CASSLHRASGAYEQYF.

This clonotype was recorded many times. The chain employs TRBV6-6 and TRBJ1-3; no clear D gene. V gave up 5 bases and J gave up 5 bases, with 10 bases separating them. Germline loops: CDR1 MNHNY, CDR2 SVGAGI (reference sequence). The CDR3 runs 13 residues. The CDR3 region is CASSASERNTIYF. DNA of the CDR3: TGTGCCAGCAGTGCCAGTGAACGAAACACCATATATTTT.

Many counts were recorded for this clonotype. The chain employs TRBV20-1 and TRBJ1-6; TRBD1 aligns across 9 bases. V was pared by 0 bases and J by 9 bases, with 9 bases of the junction left unmatched. Germline CDR1 DFQATT, CDR2 SNEGSKA (reference sequence). CDR3 length: 16 residues. The CDR3 loop is CSARDGLRDRVSPLHF. The CDR3 DNA reads as TGCAGTGCTAGAGATGGATTAAGGGACAGGGTTTCACCCCTCCACTTT.

V is TRBV11-2 and J is TRBJ2-1, with 10 bases fitting TRBD2. The CDR3 extends over 15 amino acids. V shed 2 bases and J 6 bases; nucleotides not matched to a gene: 4. The germline CDR1 and CDR2 sequences are SGHAT and FQNNGV. The DNA for the CDR3 is TGTGCCAGCAGCTTACTAGCGGGAGCTCCCAATGAGCAGTTCTTC. Its translation is CASSLLAGAPNEQFF.

This clonotype has at least ten counts. The chain carries TRBV14 and TRBJ1-2; possibly TRBD1 for D (5 bases). V lost 0 bases and J lost 8, with 10 bases in between. The CDR3 sequence is 13 residues long. Germline loops: CDR1 SGHDN, CDR2 FVKESK. CDR3 bases: TGTGCCAGCAGCCAAGATCGGGGGTACGGCTACACCTTC. Its protein product is CASSQDRGYGYTF.

The chain employs TRBV28 and TRBJ1-6; the D gene is possibly TRBD1 (6 bases). The CDR3 is 18 residues long. V gave up 1 base and J gave up 0 bases, with 13 bases separating them. CDR1 is MDHEN and CDR2 is SYDVKM in the germline V gene. The CDR3 is CASSLYGTLSSYNSPLHF. Written as DNA, the CDR3 is TGTGCCAGCAGTTTATACGGGACATTGAGCTCCTATAATTCACCCCTCCACTTT. Based on the CDR3 plus reference TRBV28 and TRBJ1-6, the full variable domain is DVKVTQSSRYLVKRTGEKVFLECVQDMDHENMFWYRQDPGLGLRLIYFSYDVKMKEKGDIPEGYSVSREKKERFSLILESASTNQTSMYLCASSLYGTLSSYNSPLHFGNGTRLTVT.

This clonotype was counted ten times or more. The chain carries TRBV20-1 and TRBJ1-1; D possibly corresponds to TRBD1 (6 bases). The germline V gene has CDR1 DFQATT and CDR2 SNEGSKA (reference sequence). The V end was cut by 6 bases, the J end by 1 base, with 12 bases between. This CDR3 spans 13 amino acids. In nucleotides, the CDR3 is TGCAGTGCGCCTGGACAGCCGAACACTGAAGCTTTCTTT. Protein product: CSAPGQPNTEAFF.

In DNA, the CDR3 is TGTGCCAGCAGTGAGGCACAGAGTAGAGAGACCCAGTACTTC. This encodes CASSEAQSRETQYF. The V call is TRBV25-1, the J call TRBJ2-5; D is unresolved. The CDR3 is made up of 14 amino acids. Trimming pared 3 bases from V and 4 bases from J, leaving 12 bases between. Germline-derived CDR1 and CDR2 are MGHDK and SYGVNS.